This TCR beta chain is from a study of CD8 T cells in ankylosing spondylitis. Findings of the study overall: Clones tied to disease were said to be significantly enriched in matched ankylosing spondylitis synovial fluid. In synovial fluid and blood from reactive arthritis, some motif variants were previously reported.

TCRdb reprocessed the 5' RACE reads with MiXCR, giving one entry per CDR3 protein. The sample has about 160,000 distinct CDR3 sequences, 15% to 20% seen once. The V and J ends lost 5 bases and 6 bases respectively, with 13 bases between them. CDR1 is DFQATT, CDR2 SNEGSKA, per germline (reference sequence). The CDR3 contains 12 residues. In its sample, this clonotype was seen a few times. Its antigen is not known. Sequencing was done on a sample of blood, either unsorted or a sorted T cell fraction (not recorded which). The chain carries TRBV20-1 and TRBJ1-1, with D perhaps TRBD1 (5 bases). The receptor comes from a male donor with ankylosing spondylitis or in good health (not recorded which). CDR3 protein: CSAYGHGAEAFF. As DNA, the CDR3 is TGCAGTGCTTATGGACATGGCGCTGAAGCTTTCTTT.